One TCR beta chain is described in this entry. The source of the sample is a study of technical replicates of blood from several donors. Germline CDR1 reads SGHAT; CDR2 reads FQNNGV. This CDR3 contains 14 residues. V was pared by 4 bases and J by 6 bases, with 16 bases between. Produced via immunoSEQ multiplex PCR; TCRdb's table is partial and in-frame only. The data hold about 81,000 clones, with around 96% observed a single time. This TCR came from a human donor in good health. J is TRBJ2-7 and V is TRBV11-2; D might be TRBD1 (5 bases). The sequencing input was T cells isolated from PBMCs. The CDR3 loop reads CASSSAGFTREQYF. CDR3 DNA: TGTGCCAGCAGCTCAGCAGGGTTTACTCGCGAGCAGTACTTC.